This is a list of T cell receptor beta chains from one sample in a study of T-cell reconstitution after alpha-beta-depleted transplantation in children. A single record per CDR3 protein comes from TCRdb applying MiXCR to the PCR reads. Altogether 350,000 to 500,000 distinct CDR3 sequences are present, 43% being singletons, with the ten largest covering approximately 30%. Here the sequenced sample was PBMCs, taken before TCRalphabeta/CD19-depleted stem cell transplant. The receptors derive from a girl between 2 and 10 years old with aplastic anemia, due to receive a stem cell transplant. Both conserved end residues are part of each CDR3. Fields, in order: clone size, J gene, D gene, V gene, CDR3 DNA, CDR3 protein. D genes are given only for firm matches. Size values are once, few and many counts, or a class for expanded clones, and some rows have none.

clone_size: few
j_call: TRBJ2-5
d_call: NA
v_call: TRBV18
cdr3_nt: TGTGCCAGCTCACTGCCAGATCCCCGAGAGACCCAGTACTTC
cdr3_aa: CASSLPDPRETQYF

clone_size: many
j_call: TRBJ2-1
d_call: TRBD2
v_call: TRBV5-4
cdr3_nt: TGTGCCAGCAGCGCCGGACTAGCGGGTGGCTCCTACAATGAGCAGTTCTTC
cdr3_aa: CASSAGLAGGSYNEQFF

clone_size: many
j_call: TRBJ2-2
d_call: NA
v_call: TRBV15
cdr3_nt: TGTGCCACCAGCCCGGAGGAGGGCACCGGGGAGCTGTTTTTT
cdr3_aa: CATSPEEGTGELFF

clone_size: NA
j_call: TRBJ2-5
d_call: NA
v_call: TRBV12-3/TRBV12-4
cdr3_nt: TGTGCCAGCAGAGAGGACGGCGGTGGACAAGAGACCCAGTACTTC
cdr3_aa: CASREDGGGQETQYF

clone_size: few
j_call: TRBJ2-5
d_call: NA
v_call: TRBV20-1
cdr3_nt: TGCAGTGTCGAAGGATTGATGGTACACCGCCAAGAGACCCAGTACTTC
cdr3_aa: CSVEGLMVHRQETQYF

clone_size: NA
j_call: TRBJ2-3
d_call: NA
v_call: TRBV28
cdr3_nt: TGTGCCAGCTGGCAGGGTAGCACAGATACGCAGTATTTT
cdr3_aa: CASWQGSTDTQYF

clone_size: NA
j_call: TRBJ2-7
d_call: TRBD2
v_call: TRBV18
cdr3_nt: TGTGCCAGCTCACCACAGACTAGCGGGGGGTGGAACGAGCAGTACTTC
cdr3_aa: CASSPQTSGGWNEQYF

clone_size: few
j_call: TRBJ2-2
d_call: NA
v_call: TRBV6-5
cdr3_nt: TGTGCCAGCAGTTACGCCCGCGTAGCCGGGGAGCTGTTTTTT
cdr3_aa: CASSYARVAGELFF

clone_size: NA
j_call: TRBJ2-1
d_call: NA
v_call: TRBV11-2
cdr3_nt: TGTGCCAGCAACCCGGGACACTCGCTTGGAGAGCAGTTCTTC
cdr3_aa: CASNPGHSLGEQFF

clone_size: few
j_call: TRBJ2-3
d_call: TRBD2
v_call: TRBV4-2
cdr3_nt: TGTGCCAGCAGCCAGAATAGCGGGGGGGTCACAGATACGCAGTATTTT
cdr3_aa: CASSQNSGGVTDTQYF

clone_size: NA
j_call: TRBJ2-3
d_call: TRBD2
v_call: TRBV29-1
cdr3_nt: TGCAGTGTCACTAGCGGCACAGATACGCAGTATTTT
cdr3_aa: CSVTSGTDTQYF

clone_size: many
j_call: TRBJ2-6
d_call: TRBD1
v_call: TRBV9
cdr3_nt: TGTGCCAGCAGCGGACAGGGGGCGTATGGGGCCAACGTCCTGACTTTC
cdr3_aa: CASSGQGAYGANVLTF

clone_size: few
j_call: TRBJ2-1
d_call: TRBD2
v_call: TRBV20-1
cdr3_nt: TGCAGTGCTAGAGATGTCGGAACTAGCGGGCCCTACAATGAGCAGTTCTTC
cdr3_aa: CSARDVGTSGPYNEQFF

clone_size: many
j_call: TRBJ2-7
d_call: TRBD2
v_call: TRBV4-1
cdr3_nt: TGCGCCAGCAGCCAAGTAAGTTTTCTGGGACTAGCGGGAGTCGAGCAGTACTTC
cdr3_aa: CASSQVSFLGLAGVEQYF

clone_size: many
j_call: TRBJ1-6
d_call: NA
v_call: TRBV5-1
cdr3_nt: TGCGCCAGCAGCTTGGTGGACGGATACAATTCACCCCTCCACTTT
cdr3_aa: CASSLVDGYNSPLHF

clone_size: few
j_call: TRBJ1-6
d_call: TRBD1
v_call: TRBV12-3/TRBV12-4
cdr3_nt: TGTGCCAGCAGTTTTAGGACAGGGGGCTCACCCCTCCACTTT
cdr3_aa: CASSFRTGGSPLHF

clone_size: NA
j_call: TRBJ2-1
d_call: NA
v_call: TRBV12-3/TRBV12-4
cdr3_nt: TGTGCCAGCAGTTTAAAAGTCTACAATGAGCAGTTCTTC
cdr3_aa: CASSLKVYNEQFF

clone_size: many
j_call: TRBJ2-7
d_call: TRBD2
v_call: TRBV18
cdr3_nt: TGTGCCAGCTCACCGGGACTAGCGACGGCCTACGAGCAGTACTTC
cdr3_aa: CASSPGLATAYEQYF